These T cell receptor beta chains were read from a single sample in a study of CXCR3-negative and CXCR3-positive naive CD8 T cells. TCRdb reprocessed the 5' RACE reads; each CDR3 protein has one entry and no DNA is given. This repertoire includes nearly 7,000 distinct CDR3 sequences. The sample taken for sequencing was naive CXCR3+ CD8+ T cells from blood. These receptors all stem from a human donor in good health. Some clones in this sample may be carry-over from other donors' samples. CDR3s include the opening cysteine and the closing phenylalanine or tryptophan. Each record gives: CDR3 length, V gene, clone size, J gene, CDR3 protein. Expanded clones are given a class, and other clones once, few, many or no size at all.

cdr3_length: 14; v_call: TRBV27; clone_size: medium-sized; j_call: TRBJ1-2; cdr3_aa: CASSAAGGEYGYTF
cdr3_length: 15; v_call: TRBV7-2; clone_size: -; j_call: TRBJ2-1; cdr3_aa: CASSLLAGGLYEQFF
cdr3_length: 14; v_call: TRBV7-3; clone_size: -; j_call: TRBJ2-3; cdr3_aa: CASSRGGRGDTQYF
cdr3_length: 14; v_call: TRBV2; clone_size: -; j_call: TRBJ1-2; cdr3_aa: CASASGTIFYGYTF
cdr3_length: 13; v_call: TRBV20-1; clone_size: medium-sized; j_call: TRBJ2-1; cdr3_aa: CSAPLLGSNEQFF
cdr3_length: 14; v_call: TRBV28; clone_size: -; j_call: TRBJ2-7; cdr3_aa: CASSLLEQSYEQYF
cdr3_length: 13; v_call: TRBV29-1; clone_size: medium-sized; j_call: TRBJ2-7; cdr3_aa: CSVAQDRGAEQYF
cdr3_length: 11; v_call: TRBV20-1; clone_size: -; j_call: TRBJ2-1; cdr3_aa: CSAREQVEQFF
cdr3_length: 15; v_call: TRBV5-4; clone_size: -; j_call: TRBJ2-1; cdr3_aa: CASSLDASPYNEQFF
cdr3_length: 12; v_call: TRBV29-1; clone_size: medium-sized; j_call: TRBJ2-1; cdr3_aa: CAGQGYYNEQFF
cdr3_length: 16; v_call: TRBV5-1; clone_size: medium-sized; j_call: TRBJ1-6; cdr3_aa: CASSLELETDDSPLHF
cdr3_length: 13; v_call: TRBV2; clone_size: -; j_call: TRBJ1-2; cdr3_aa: CASIGTWQDGYTF
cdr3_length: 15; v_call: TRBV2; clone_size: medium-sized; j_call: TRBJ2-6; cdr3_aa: CASREMTSGANVLTF
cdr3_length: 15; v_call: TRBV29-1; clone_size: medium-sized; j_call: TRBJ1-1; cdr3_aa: CSVERSTGGNTEAFF
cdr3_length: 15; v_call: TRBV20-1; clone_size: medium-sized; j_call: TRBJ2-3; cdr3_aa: CSARVLAGDTDTQYF
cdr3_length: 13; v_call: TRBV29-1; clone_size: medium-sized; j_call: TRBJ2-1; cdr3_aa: CSGREPHLDEQFF
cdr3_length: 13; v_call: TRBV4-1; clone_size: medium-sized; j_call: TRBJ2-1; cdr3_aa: CASASAGGNEQFF
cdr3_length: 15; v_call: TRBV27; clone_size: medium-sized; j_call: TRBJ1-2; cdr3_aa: CASSPDQGASYGYTF
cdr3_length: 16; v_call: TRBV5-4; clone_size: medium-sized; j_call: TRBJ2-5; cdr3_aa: CASSLGTGVLGETQYF
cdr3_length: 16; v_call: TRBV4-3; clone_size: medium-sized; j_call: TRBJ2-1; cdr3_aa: CASSQDRASGSYEQFF
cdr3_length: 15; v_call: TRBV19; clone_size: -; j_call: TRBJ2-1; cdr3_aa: CASSQLAGEVYEQFF
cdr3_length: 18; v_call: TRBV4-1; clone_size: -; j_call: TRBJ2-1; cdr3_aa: CASSQVSGSASSYNEQFF
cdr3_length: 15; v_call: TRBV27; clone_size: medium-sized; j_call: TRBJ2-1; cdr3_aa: CASSPGTSPIDEQFF
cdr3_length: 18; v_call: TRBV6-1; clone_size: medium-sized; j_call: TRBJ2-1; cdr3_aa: CASSGRDWLIDSDNEQFF
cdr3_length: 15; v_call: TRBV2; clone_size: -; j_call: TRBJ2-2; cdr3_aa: CASSQRASWAGELFF
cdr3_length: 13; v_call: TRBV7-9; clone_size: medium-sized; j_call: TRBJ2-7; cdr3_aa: CASSSGVNGEQYF
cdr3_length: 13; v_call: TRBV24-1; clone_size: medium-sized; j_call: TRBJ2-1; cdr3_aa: CATSEAPGRPEFF
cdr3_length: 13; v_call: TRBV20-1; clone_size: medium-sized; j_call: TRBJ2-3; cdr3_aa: CSASHSNTDTQYF
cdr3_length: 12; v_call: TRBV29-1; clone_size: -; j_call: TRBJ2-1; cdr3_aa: CSGWGIFHEQFF
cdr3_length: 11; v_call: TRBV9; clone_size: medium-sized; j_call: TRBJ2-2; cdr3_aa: CASGEAGELFF